This T cell receptor (beta chain) was documented in a study of regulatory T cells in long-lasting Graves disease. This clonotype turned up a few times. In building TCR beta libraries, iRepertoire HTBI primers were used together with Arm-PCR of CDR3 regions. TCRdb re-called the multiplex PCR reads through MiXCR, storing one row per CDR3 protein. The repertoire holds hundreds of thousands of distinct CDR3 sequences, with less than 15% as singletons. Time point given: newly diagnosed GD, antithyroid drugs for less than 3 months. RNA from PBMCs was the source of the TCR library. With V trimmed by 2 bases and J by 1 base, 0 bases remained unmatched. The CDR3 has 15 residues. The germline CDR1 and CDR2 sequences are MNHEY and SMNVEV (reference sequence). This sample was also put to use in a study of T cells in Graves' hyperthyroidism and ophthalmopathy. That publication notes: When the TCR CDR3 underwent first-round RT-PCR, the HTBI primer set was used.

Sequenced material: peripheral blood mononuclear cells (PBMCs), taken at new diagnosis, from a patient treated with antithyroid drugs. The TCR sequence derives from a man younger than 40 with Graves disease. The V call is TRBV27, the J call TRBJ2-1, with TRBD2 matching over 9 bases. This chain's CDR3 is CASSLSGRSYNEQFF. CDR3 nucleotides: TGTGCCAGCAGTTTAAGCGGGAGGTCCTACAATGAGCAGTTCTTC.